A selection of T cell receptor beta chains follows, all from one sample in a study of blood T cell repertoires in COVID-19. The repertoire was sequenced with immunoSEQ multiplex PCR; TCRdb's copy has only in-frame clones and lacks some. The data hold tens of thousands of clones, with about 80% observed a single time. The sample was peripheral blood. The receptor set was obtained from a man aged 55 to 70 with acute or convalescent COVID-19. The CDR3 runs from the conserved cysteine through the conserved F or W. D genes are given only for firm matches. Clone sizes are given selectively: once, few, many, or a class where the clone is expanded.

v_call: TRBV9
clone_size: -
j_call: TRBJ2-3
d_call: -
cdr3_aa: CASSVVGGAQYF
cdr3_nt: TGTGCCAGCAGCGTAGTGGGGGGTGCGCAGTATTTT

v_call: TRBV4-2
clone_size: -
j_call: TRBJ1-2
d_call: -
cdr3_aa: CASSQEAVGQNYGYTF
cdr3_nt: TGTGCCAGCAGCCAAGAAGCAGTAGGACAGAACTATGGCTACACCTTC

v_call: TRBV19
clone_size: -
j_call: TRBJ1-1
d_call: -
cdr3_aa: CASSMGRGSDNTEAFF
cdr3_nt: TGTGCCAGTAGTATGGGGAGAGGGTCGGATAACACTGAAGCTTTCTTT

v_call: TRBV6-2/TRBV6-3
clone_size: -
j_call: TRBJ1-6
d_call: -
cdr3_aa: CASSRESSYNSPLHF
cdr3_nt: TGTGCCAGCAGTCGAGAGAGCTCCTATAATTCACCCCTCCACTTT

v_call: TRBV6-2/TRBV6-3
clone_size: few
j_call: TRBJ1-5
d_call: -
cdr3_aa: CASSYWQVLGNQPQHF
cdr3_nt: TGTGCCAGCAGTTACTGGCAGGTCCTCGGCAATCAGCCCCAGCATTTT

v_call: TRBV7-9
clone_size: -
j_call: TRBJ2-1
d_call: -
cdr3_aa: CASSQEGTPNEQFF
cdr3_nt: TGTGCCAGCAGCCAAGAGGGTACGCCCAATGAGCAGTTCTTC

v_call: TRBV7-9
clone_size: -
j_call: TRBJ2-1
d_call: TRBD2
cdr3_aa: CASSPGLASEQFF
cdr3_nt: TGTGCCAGCAGCCCTGGACTAGCTAGTGAGCAGTTCTTC

v_call: TRBV5-1
clone_size: once
j_call: TRBJ2-7
d_call: -
cdr3_aa: CASVLNPAAVDEQYF
cdr3_nt: TGCGCCAGCGTTCTCAACCCCGCGGCCGTGGACGAGCAGTACTTC

v_call: TRBV14
clone_size: -
j_call: TRBJ1-1
d_call: -
cdr3_aa: CASSQREGRGSTEAFF
cdr3_nt: TGTGCCAGCAGCCAGCGGGAAGGGCGGGGAAGCACTGAAGCTTTCTTT

v_call: TRBV2
clone_size: -
j_call: TRBJ1-4
d_call: TRBD1
cdr3_aa: CASSVTGVADEKLFF
cdr3_nt: TGTGCCAGCAGTGTAACAGGGGTTGCGGATGAAAAACTGTTTTTT

v_call: TRBV5-1
clone_size: -
j_call: TRBJ2-5
d_call: -
cdr3_aa: CASSLGSTRKETQYF
cdr3_nt: TGCGCCAGCAGCTTGGGGAGCACCCGTAAAGAGACCCAGTACTTC

v_call: TRBV7-2
clone_size: -
j_call: TRBJ1-2
d_call: -
cdr3_aa: CASSPSAGWGYTF
cdr3_nt: TGTGCCAGCAGCCCATCAGCCGGGTGGGGCTACACCTTC

v_call: TRBV4-1
clone_size: -
j_call: TRBJ2-4
d_call: TRBD1
cdr3_aa: CASSQQDRLAKNIQYF
cdr3_nt: TGCGCCAGCAGCCAACAGGACAGGCTAGCCAAAAACATTCAGTACTTC

v_call: TRBV12-3/TRBV12-4
clone_size: -
j_call: TRBJ2-5
d_call: -
cdr3_aa: CASSLLRETQYF
cdr3_nt: TGTGCCAGCAGTTTATTACGGGAGACCCAGTACTTC

v_call: TRBV19
clone_size: -
j_call: TRBJ1-3
d_call: -
cdr3_aa: CASTPDRNSGNTIYF
cdr3_nt: TGTGCCAGTACTCCGGACAGAAACTCTGGAAACACCATATATTTT

v_call: TRBV4-2
clone_size: -
j_call: TRBJ2-7
d_call: -
cdr3_aa: CASSQDSRSASYEQYF
cdr3_nt: TGTGCCAGCAGCCAAGATAGTAGGAGCGCCTCCTACGAGCAGTACTTC

v_call: TRBV21-1
clone_size: -
j_call: TRBJ2-4
d_call: -
cdr3_aa: CASSKVERSKNIQYF
cdr3_nt: TGTGCCAGCAGCAAGGTTGAACGGAGCAAAAACATTCAGTACTTC

v_call: TRBV7-3
clone_size: -
j_call: TRBJ2-1
d_call: -
cdr3_aa: CASSLTPADRERVEFF
cdr3_nt: TGTGCCAGCAGCTTAACCCCAGCAGACCGGGAGCGGGTGGAATTCTTC

v_call: TRBV6-4
clone_size: -
j_call: TRBJ2-2
d_call: TRBD1
cdr3_aa: CASSVGTGTGELFF
cdr3_nt: TGTGCCAGCAGCGTGGGGACAGGCACCGGGGAGCTGTTTTTT

v_call: TRBV19
clone_size: few
j_call: TRBJ1-1
d_call: -
cdr3_aa: CASSVQGSTEAFF
cdr3_nt: TGTGCCAGTAGTGTACAGGGTTCTACTGAAGCTTTCTTT

v_call: TRBV30
clone_size: -
j_call: TRBJ2-2
d_call: TRBD2
cdr3_aa: CAWRVSGGLFF
cdr3_nt: TGTGCCTGGAGGGTTAGCGGGGGGCTGTTTTTT

v_call: TRBV19
clone_size: -
j_call: TRBJ1-2
d_call: TRBD1
cdr3_aa: CASTAGGYGYTF
cdr3_nt: TGTGCCAGTACAGCAGGGGGCTATGGCTACACCTTC

v_call: TRBV11-1
clone_size: -
j_call: TRBJ1-2
d_call: TRBD1
cdr3_aa: CASSLRDRGRYTF
cdr3_nt: TGTGCCAGCAGCTTAAGGGACAGGGGACGCTACACCTTC

v_call: TRBV2
clone_size: -
j_call: TRBJ1-2
d_call: -
cdr3_aa: CASSEINYGYTF
cdr3_nt: TGTGCCAGCAGTGAAATAAACTATGGCTACACCTTC

v_call: TRBV6-2/TRBV6-3
clone_size: -
j_call: TRBJ2-2
d_call: -
cdr3_aa: CASSYPTGRTGELFF
cdr3_nt: TGTGCCAGCAGTTATCCGACAGGGAGGACCGGGGAGCTGTTTTTT

v_call: TRBV21-1
clone_size: -
j_call: TRBJ1-1
d_call: -
cdr3_aa: CASKGGQGNTEAFF
cdr3_nt: TGTGCCAGCAAAGGGGGACAGGGGAACACTGAAGCTTTCTTT

v_call: TRBV6-6
clone_size: -
j_call: TRBJ1-1
d_call: -
cdr3_aa: CASMVNKNTEAFF
cdr3_nt: TGTGCCAGCATGGTAAACAAGAACACTGAAGCTTTCTTT

v_call: TRBV6-5
clone_size: -
j_call: TRBJ1-2
d_call: -
cdr3_aa: CASRNPGTYGYTF
cdr3_nt: TGTGCCAGCAGGAATCCGGGTACCTATGGCTACACCTTC

v_call: TRBV5-1
clone_size: -
j_call: TRBJ1-4
d_call: TRBD1
cdr3_aa: CASSPQGAGEKLFF
cdr3_nt: TGCGCCAGCAGCCCACAGGGGGCGGGAGAAAAACTGTTTTTT

v_call: TRBV6-5
clone_size: -
j_call: TRBJ1-2
d_call: -
cdr3_aa: CASTGRDYGYTF
cdr3_nt: TGTGCCAGCACGGGCAGGGACTATGGCTACACCTTC

v_call: TRBV7-2
clone_size: once
j_call: TRBJ2-2
d_call: -
cdr3_aa: CASSQASSLNTGELFF
cdr3_nt: TGTGCCAGCAGCCAAGCTAGCAGCCTGAACACCGGGGAGCTGTTTTTT

v_call: TRBV19
clone_size: -
j_call: TRBJ2-1
d_call: -
cdr3_aa: CASRGLLSYNEQFF
cdr3_nt: TGTGCCAGTAGGGGACTCCTATCCTACAATGAGCAGTTCTTC

v_call: TRBV5-5
clone_size: -
j_call: TRBJ2-5
d_call: -
cdr3_aa: CASSRSLETQYF
cdr3_nt: TGTGCCAGCAGTCGTAGCTTAGAGACCCAGTACTTC

v_call: TRBV20-1
clone_size: -
j_call: TRBJ1-2
d_call: TRBD1
cdr3_aa: CSASEGADGYTF
cdr3_nt: TGCAGTGCTAGTGAGGGGGCGGATGGCTACACCTTC

v_call: TRBV7-9
clone_size: -
j_call: TRBJ1-1
d_call: TRBD1
cdr3_aa: CASSLPGQNEAFF
cdr3_nt: TGTGCCAGCAGCTTACCGGGACAGAATGAAGCTTTCTTT

v_call: TRBV6-5
clone_size: -
j_call: TRBJ1-1
d_call: -
cdr3_aa: CASNRMTRGNTEAFF
cdr3_nt: TGTGCCAGCAACAGAATGACCAGGGGGAACACTGAAGCTTTCTTT

v_call: TRBV29-1
clone_size: -
j_call: TRBJ1-1
d_call: -
cdr3_aa: CSAKYQMNTEAFF
cdr3_nt: TGCAGCGCTAAATACCAGATGAACACTGAAGCTTTCTTT

v_call: TRBV7-8
clone_size: -
j_call: TRBJ1-4
d_call: -
cdr3_aa: CASSLGGGDEKLFF
cdr3_nt: TGTGCCAGCAGCTTAGGAGGGGGGGATGAAAAACTGTTTTTT

v_call: TRBV29-1
clone_size: -
j_call: TRBJ1-3
d_call: -
cdr3_aa: CSVVTGFSGNTIYF
cdr3_nt: TGCAGCGTGGTGACAGGTTTCTCTGGAAACACCATATATTTT

v_call: TRBV19
clone_size: -
j_call: TRBJ1-2
d_call: -
cdr3_aa: CASSRQGIYGYTF
cdr3_nt: TGTGCCAGTAGTAGGCAGGGGATCTATGGCTACACCTTC

v_call: TRBV5-1
clone_size: -
j_call: TRBJ2-5
d_call: TRBD2
cdr3_aa: CASSSPGLGGGETQYF
cdr3_nt: TGCGCCAGCAGCTCACCGGGACTAGGAGGCGGGGAGACCCAGTACTTC

v_call: TRBV2
clone_size: -
j_call: TRBJ1-2
d_call: TRBD1
cdr3_aa: CASTGQGTGRDYGYTF
cdr3_nt: TGTGCCAGCACGGGGCAGGGGACAGGTCGGGACTATGGCTACACCTTC

v_call: TRBV6-1
clone_size: -
j_call: TRBJ1-1
d_call: -
cdr3_aa: CASSEGLGRRMNTEAFF
cdr3_nt: TGTGCCAGCAGTGAAGGGTTGGGCAGGCGCATGAACACTGAAGCTTTCTTT

v_call: TRBV6-5
clone_size: once
j_call: TRBJ1-4
d_call: -
cdr3_aa: CASSYEPSEKLFF
cdr3_nt: TGTGCCAGCAGTTACGAGCCGTCTGAAAAACTGTTTTTT

v_call: TRBV7-9
clone_size: -
j_call: TRBJ2-7
d_call: TRBD2
cdr3_aa: CASPPTGSYSGGEQYF
cdr3_nt: TGTGCCAGCCCCCCGACAGGAAGCTATAGCGGGGGCGAGCAGTACTTC

v_call: TRBV4-1
clone_size: -
j_call: TRBJ2-1
d_call: -
cdr3_aa: CASSHGTFDIYNEQFF
cdr3_nt: TGCGCCAGCAGCCATGGGACTTTTGACATCTACAATGAGCAGTTCTTC

v_call: TRBV5-6
clone_size: -
j_call: TRBJ2-7
d_call: -
cdr3_aa: CASRPDSAYEQYF
cdr3_nt: TGTGCCAGCAGGCCGGACTCGGCTTACGAGCAGTACTTC

v_call: TRBV19
clone_size: -
j_call: TRBJ1-3
d_call: -
cdr3_aa: CASSRLLGNTIYF
cdr3_nt: TGTGCCAGTAGTCGACTTTTAGGAAACACCATATATTTT

v_call: TRBV5-1
clone_size: -
j_call: TRBJ1-1
d_call: TRBD1
cdr3_aa: CASSSGQGEGEAFF
cdr3_nt: TGCGCCAGCAGCTCGGGACAGGGGGAAGGTGAAGCTTTCTTT

v_call: TRBV4-2
clone_size: -
j_call: TRBJ2-1
d_call: TRBD2
cdr3_aa: CASSQDAGLAMGNEQFF
cdr3_nt: TGTGCCAGCAGCCAAGATGCGGGACTAGCGATGGGAAATGAGCAGTTCTTC

v_call: TRBV2
clone_size: once
j_call: TRBJ2-5
d_call: TRBD2
cdr3_aa: CASVPQTSGEETQYF
cdr3_nt: TGTGCCAGCGTCCCCCAGACTAGCGGGGAAGAGACCCAGTACTTC

v_call: TRBV9
clone_size: -
j_call: TRBJ1-2
d_call: TRBD1
cdr3_aa: CASSVVAGGRGKDGYTF
cdr3_nt: TGTGCCAGCAGCGTAGTGGCAGGGGGCAGGGGTAAGGATGGCTACACCTTC

v_call: TRBV30
clone_size: -
j_call: TRBJ2-5
d_call: TRBD2
cdr3_aa: CAWRLAGGRETQYF
cdr3_nt: TGTGCCTGGAGACTAGCGGGGGGGCGAGAGACCCAGTACTTC